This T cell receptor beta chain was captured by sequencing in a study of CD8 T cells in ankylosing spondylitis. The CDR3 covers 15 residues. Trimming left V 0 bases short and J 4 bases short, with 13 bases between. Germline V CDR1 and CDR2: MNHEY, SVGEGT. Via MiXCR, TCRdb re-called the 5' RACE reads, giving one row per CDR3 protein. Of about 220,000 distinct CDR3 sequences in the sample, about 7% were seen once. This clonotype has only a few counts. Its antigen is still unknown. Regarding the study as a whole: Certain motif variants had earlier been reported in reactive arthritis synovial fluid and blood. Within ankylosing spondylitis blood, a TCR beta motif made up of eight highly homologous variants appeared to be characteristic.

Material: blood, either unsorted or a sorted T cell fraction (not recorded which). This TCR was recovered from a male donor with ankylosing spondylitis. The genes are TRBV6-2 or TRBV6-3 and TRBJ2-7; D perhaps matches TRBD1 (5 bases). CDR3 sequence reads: CASSYSIVSGYEQYF. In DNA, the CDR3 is TGTGCCAGCAGTTACTCGATCGTCTCAGGGTACGAGCAGTACTTC.